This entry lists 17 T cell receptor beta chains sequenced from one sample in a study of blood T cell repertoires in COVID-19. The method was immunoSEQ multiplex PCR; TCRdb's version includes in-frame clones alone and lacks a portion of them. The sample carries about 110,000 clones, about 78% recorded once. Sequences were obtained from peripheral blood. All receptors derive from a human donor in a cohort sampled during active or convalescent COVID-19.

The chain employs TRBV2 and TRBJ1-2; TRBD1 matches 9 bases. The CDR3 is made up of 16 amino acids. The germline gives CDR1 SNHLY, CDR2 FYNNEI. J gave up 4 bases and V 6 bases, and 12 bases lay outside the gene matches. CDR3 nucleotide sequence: TGTGCCAGCAGCGATGGGACAGGGTCGTTCCCCTATGGCTACACCTTC. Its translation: CASSDGTGSFPYGYTF.

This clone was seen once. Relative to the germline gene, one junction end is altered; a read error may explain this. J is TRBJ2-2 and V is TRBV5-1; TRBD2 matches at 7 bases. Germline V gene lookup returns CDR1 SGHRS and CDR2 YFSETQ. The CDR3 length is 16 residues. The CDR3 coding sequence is TGCGCCAGCGGCTTGACGGCGGGAGTAAGCACCGGGGAGCTGTTTTTT. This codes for CASGLTAGVSTGELFF.

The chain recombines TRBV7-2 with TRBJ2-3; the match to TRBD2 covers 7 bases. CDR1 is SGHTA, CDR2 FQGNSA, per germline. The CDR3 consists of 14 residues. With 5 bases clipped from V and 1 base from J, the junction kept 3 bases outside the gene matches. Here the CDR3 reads CASSVTSGTDTQYF. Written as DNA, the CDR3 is TGTGCCAGCAGCGTTACTAGCGGCACAGATACGCAGTATTTT.

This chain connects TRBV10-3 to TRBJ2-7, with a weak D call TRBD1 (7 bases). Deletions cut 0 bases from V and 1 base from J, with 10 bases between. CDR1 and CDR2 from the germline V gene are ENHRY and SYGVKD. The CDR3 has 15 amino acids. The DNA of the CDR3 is TGTGCCATCAGTGAGTCCCCAGGGGGGTCCTACGAGCAGTACTTC. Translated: CAISESPGGSYEQYF.

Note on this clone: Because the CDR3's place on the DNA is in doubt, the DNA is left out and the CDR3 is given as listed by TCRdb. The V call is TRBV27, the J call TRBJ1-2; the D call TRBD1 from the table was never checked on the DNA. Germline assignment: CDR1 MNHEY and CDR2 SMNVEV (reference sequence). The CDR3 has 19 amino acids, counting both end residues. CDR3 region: CASSSSVRIRGRKNYGYTF.

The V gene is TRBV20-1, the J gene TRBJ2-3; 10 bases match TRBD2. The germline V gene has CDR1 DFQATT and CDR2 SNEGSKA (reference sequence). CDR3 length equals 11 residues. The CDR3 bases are TGCAGAGCGGGGGGGGCAGATACGCAGTATTTT. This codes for CRAGGADTQYF.

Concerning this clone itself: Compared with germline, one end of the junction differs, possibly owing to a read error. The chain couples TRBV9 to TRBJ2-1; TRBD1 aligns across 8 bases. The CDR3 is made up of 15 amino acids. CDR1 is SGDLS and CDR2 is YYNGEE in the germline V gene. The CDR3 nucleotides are TGTGCCAGCAGAGTAGGGTCGGGACAGGATAATGAGCAGTTCTTC. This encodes CASRVGSGQDNEQFF.

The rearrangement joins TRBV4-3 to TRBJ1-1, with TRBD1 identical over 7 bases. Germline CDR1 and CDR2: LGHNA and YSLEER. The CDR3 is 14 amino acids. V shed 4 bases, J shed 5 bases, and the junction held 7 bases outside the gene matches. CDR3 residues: CASSRKGARTEAFF. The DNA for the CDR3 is TGCGCCAGCAGCCGGAAGGGGGCGCGGACTGAAGCTTTCTTT.

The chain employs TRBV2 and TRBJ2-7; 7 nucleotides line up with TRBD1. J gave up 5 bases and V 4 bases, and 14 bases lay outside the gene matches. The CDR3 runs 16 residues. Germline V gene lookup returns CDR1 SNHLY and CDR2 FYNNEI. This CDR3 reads CASSGGEGGRIHEQYF. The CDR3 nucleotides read TGTGCCAGCAGTGGGGGAGAAGGGGGCCGGATTCACGAGCAGTACTTC.

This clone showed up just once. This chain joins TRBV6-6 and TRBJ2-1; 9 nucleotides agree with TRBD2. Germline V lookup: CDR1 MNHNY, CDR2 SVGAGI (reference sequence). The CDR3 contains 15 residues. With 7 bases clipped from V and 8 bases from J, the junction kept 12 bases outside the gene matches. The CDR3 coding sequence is TGTGCCAGCAACTCCCTAGCGGGACCTTTCGATGAGCAGTTCTTC. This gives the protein CASNSLAGPFDEQFF.

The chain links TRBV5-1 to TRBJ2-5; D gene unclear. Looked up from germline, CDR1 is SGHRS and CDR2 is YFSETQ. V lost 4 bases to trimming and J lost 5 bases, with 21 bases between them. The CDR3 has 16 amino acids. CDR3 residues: CASSKRLESLVETQYF. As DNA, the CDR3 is TGCGCCAGCAGCAAACGGTTAGAATCCCTCGTGGAGACCCAGTACTTC.

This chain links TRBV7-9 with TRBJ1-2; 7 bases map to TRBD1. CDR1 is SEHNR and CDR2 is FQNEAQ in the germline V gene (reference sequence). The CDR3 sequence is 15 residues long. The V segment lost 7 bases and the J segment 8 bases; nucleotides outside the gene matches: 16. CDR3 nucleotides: TGTGCCAGCACACCGGGCAACACACAGGGGACGGGCTACACCTTC. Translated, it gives CASTPGNTQGTGYTF.

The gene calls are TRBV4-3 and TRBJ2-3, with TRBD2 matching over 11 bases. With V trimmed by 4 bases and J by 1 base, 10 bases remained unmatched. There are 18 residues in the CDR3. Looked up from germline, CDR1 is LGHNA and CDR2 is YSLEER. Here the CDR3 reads CASSPLTGSGRGTDTQYF. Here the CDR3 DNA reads TGCGCCAGCAGCCCCCTAACCGGTAGCGGGAGGGGCACAGATACGCAGTATTTT.

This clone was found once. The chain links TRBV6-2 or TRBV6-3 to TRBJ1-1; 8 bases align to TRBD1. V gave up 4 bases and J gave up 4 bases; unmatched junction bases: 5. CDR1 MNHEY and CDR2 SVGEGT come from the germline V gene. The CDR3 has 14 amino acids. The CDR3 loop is CASSSQGAGTEAFF. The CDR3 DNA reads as TGTGCCAGCAGTTCCCAGGGGGCGGGCACTGAAGCTTTCTTT.

Here the CDR3 DNA reads TGTGCCAGCAGCTTGGTTCAGGTGGGCACAGATACGCAGTATTTT. Translation gives CASSLVQVGTDTQYF. V and J are TRBV5-8 and TRBJ2-3, with D unresolved. Trimming took 0 bases from V and 1 from J, leaving 9 bases between them. In germline, CDR1 is SGHTS, CDR2 YDEGEE. The CDR3 totals 15 residues.

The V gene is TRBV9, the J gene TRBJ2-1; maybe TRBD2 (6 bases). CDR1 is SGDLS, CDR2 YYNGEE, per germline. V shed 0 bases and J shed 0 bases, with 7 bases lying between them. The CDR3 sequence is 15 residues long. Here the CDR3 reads CASSVVGSSYNEQFF. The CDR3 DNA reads TGTGCCAGCAGCGTAGTCGGGAGCTCCTACAATGAGCAGTTCTTC.

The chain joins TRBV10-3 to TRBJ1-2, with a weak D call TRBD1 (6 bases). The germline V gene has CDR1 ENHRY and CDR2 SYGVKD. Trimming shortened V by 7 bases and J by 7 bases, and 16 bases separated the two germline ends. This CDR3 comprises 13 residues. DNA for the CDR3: TGTGCCATCATAGGGGACGGGACATCTGGCTACACCTTC. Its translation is CAIIGDGTSGYTF.